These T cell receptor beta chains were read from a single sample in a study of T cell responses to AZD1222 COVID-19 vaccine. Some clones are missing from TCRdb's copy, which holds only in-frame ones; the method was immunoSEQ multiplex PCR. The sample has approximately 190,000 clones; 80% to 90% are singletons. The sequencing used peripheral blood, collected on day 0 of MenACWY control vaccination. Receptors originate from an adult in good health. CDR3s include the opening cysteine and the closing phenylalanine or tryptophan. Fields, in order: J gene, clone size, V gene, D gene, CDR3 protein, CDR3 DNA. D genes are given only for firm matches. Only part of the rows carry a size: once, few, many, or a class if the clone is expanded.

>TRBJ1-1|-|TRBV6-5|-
CASSYSVEGGTEAFF
TGTGCCAGCAGTTACTCGGTCGAGGGTGGTACTGAAGCTTTCTTT
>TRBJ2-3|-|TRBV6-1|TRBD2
CASSEGLAGGSSTDTQYF
TGTGCCAGCAGTGAAGGACTAGCGGGGGGGAGTAGCACAGATACGCAGTATTTT
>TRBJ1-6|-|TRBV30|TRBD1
CAWSRGTGGNSPLHF
TGTGCCTGGAGTCGAGGGACAGGGGGAAATTCACCCCTCCACTTT
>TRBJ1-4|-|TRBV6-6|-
CASSYRQDRELFF
TGTGCCAGCAGTTACCGACAGGACCGAGAACTGTTTTTT
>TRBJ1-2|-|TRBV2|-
CAGTGANYGYTF
TGTGCCGGTACAGGAGCTAACTATGGCTACACCTTC
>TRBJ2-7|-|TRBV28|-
CASSHGQEQYF
TGTGCCAGCAGTCATGGGCAGGAGCAGTACTTC
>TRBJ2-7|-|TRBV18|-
CASSPGGGIDEQYF
TGTGCCAGCTCACCGGGAGGAGGTATCGACGAGCAGTACTTC
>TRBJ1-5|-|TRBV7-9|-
CASSPGGLSNQPQHF
TGTGCCAGCAGCCCCGGGGGGCTTAGCAATCAGCCCCAGCATTTT
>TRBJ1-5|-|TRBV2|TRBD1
CASSGTGSNQPQHF
TGTGCCAGCAGTGGGACAGGTAGCAATCAGCCCCAGCATTTT
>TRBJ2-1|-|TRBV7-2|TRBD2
CASSLGLAALDEQFF
TGTGCCAGCAGCCTCGGACTAGCGGCTTTGGACGAGCAGTTCTTC
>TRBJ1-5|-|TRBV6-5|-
CASTPLPGDNQPQHF
TGTGCCAGCACTCCATTACCAGGGGACAATCAGCCCCAGCATTTT
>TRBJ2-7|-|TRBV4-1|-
CASSQDLLRTYEQYF
TGCGCCAGCAGCCAAGATCTTCTCAGAACCTACGAGCAGTACTTC
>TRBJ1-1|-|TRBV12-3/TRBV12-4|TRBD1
CASSSGQYTEAFF
TGTGCCAGCAGCTCGGGACAGTACACTGAAGCTTTCTTT
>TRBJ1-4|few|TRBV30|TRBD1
CAWTHKGARDEKLFF
TGTGCCTGGACCCATAAGGGGGCGAGGGATGAAAAACTGTTTTTT
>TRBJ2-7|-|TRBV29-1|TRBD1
CSVTSGTGLEQYF
TGCAGCGTTACGTCCGGGACAGGGTTAGAGCAGTACTTC
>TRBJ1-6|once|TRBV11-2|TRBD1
CASSLLPDRVDNSPLHF
TGTGCCAGCAGCTTATTACCAGACAGGGTCGATAATTCACCCCTCCACTTT
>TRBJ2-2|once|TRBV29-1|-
CSVLVNRPGELFF
TGCAGCGTTTTGGTTAACCGACCGGGGGAGCTGTTTTTT
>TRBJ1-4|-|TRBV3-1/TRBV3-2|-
CASSLQGHQNEKLFF
TGTGCCAGCAGCCTCCAAGGACATCAGAATGAAAAACTGTTTTTT
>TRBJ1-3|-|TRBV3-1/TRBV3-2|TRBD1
CASSQVGQGRDTIYF
TGTGCCAGCAGCCAAGTAGGACAGGGACGCGACACCATATATTTT
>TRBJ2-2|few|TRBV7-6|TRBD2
CASSLVPLAGGPTGELFF
TGTGCCAGCAGCTTAGTTCCCCTAGCGGGAGGGCCCACCGGGGAGCTGTTTTTT
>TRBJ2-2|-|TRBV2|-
CASNGNLNTGELFF
TGTGCCAGCAATGGCAACCTGAACACCGGGGAGCTGTTTTTT
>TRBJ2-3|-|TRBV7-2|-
CASSLGGLGTDTQYF
TGTGCCAGCAGCTTAGGAGGGCTAGGCACAGATACGCAGTATTTT
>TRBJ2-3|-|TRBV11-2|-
CASSYRDTDTQYF
TGTGCCAGCAGCTACCGGGACACGGATACGCAGTATTTT
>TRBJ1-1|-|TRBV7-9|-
CASSLGQANTEAFF
TGTGCCAGCAGCTTAGGACAAGCGAACACTGAAGCTTTCTTT
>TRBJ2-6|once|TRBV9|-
CASSPIGANVLTF
TGTGCCAGCAGCCCTATCGGGGCCAACGTCCTGACTTTC
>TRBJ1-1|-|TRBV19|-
CASTLTGHTEAFF
TGTGCCAGTACCCTAACAGGGCATACTGAAGCTTTCTTT
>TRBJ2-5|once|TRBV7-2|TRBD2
CASSFFVAGGRETQYF
TGTGCCAGCAGCTTCTTTGTAGCGGGGGGGCGGGAGACCCAGTACTTC
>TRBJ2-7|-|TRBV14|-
CASSHKGSYEQYF
TGTGCCAGCAGCCACAAGGGATCCTACGAGCAGTACTTC
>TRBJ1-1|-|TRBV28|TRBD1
CAVRGTGSTEAFF
TGTGCCGTCCGAGGGACAGGGTCCACTGAAGCTTTCTTT
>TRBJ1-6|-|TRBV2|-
CASSLLRTDNSPLHF
TGTGCCAGCAGCCTACTCCGGACAGATAATTCACCCCTCCACTTT
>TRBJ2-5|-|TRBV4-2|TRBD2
CASSPAAGERETQYF
TGTGCCAGCAGTCCGGCGGCGGGAGAAAGGGAGACCCAGTACTTC
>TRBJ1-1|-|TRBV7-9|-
CASMMTGPNTEAFF
TGTGCCAGCATGATGACAGGACCGAACACTGAAGCTTTCTTT
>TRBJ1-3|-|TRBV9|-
CASSLERATGNTIYF
TGTGCCAGCAGCCTGGAGAGGGCCACTGGAAACACCATATATTTT
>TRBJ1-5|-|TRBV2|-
CASSVESNQPQHF
TGTGCCAGCAGTGTGGAAAGCAATCAGCCCCAGCATTTT
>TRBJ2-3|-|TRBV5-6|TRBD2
CASSWGGMGTDTQYF
TGTGCCAGCAGCTGGGGGGGAATGGGCACAGATACGCAGTATTTT
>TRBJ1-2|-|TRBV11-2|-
CASSLVGTTNYGYTF
TGTGCCAGCAGCTTAGTAGGGACAACTAACTATGGCTACACCTTC
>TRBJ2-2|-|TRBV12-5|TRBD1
CASGPGQGHTGELFF
TGTGCTAGTGGTCCCGGACAGGGCCACACCGGGGAGCTGTTTTTT
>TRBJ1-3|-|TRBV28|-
CASSLLGNTIYF
TGTGCCAGCAGTCTACTAGGAAACACCATATATTTT
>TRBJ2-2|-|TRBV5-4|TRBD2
CASSLSSGGTNTGELFF
TGTGCCAGCAGCTTGTCGAGCGGGGGAACGAACACCGGGGAGCTGTTTTTT
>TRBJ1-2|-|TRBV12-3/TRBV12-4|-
CASSLSVFGYTF
TGTGCCAGCAGTTTGAGCGTATTTGGCTACACCTTC
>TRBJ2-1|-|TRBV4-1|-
CASSQDTESGSYNEQFF
TGCGCCAGCAGCCAAGATACGGAGTCAGGGTCCTACAATGAGCAGTTCTTC
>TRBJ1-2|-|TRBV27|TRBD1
CASSENTGTGIAYGYTF
TGTGCCAGCAGTGAGAACACCGGGACAGGGATTGCCTATGGCTACACCTTC
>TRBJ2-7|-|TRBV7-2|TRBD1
CASTRTGGPYEQYF
TGTGCCAGCACCCGGACAGGGGGTCCCTACGAGCAGTACTTC
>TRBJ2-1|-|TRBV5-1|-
CASSLRDGSNEQFF
TGCGCCAGCAGCTTGAGAGATGGCTCGAATGAGCAGTTCTTC
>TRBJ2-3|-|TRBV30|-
CAWSSADDTQYF
TGTGCCTGGAGTTCCGCAGACGATACGCAGTATTTT
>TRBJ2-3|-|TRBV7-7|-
CASSQGLRGPGDTQYF
TGTGCCAGCAGTCAGGGGTTGCGGGGGCCGGGAGATACGCAGTATTTT
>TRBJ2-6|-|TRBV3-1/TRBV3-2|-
CASSQIGANVLTF
TGTGCCAGCAGCCAAATCGGGGCCAACGTCCTGACTTTC
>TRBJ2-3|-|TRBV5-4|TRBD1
CASSKTGGFTDTQYF
TGTGCCAGCAGCAAAACAGGGGGCTTCACAGATACGCAGTATTTT
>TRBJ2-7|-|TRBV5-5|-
CASSLRLEVYYEQYF
TGTGCCAGCAGCTTGCGCTTGGAGGTTTACTACGAGCAGTACTTC